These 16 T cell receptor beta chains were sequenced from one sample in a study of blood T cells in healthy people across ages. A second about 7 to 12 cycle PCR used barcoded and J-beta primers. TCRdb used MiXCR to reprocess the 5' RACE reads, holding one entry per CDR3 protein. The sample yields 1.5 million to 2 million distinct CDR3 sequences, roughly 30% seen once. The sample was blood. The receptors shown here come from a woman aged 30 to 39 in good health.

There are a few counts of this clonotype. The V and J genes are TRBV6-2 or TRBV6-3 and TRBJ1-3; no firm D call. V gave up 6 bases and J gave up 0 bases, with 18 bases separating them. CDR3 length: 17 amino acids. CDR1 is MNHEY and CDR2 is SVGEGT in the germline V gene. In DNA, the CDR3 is TGTGCCAGCAGATCAAATAGGGCCCTGAGCTCTGGAAACACCATATATTTT. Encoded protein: CASRSNRALSSGNTIYF.

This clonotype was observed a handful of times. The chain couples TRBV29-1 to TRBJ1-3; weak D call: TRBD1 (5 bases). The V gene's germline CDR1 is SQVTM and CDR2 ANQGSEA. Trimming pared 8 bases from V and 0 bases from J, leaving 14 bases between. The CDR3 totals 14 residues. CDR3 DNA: TGCAGCTACCAGGGCGTCGGCTCTGGAAACACCATATATTTT. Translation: CSYQGVGSGNTIYF.

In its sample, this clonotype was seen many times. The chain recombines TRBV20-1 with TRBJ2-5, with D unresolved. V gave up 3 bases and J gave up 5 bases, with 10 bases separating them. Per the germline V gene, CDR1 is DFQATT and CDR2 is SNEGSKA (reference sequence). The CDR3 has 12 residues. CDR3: CSASGLGETQYF. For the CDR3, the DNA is TGCAGTGCTAGCGGATTGGGGGAGACCCAGTACTTC.

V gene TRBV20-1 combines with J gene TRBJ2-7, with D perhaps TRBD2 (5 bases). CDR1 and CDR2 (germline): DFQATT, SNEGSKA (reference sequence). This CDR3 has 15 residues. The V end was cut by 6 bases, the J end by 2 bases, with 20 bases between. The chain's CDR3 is CSAHGPGTKTYEQYF. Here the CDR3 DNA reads TGCAGTGCCCATGGGCCGGGAACGAAAACCTACGAGCAGTACTTC.

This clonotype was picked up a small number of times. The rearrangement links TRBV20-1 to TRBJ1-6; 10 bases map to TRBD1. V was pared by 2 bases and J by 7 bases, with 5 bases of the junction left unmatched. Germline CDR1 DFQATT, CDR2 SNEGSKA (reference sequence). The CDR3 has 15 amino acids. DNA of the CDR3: TGCAGTGCTAGACGGACAGGGGGGTTGAATTCACCCCTCCACTTT. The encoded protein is CSARRTGGLNSPLHF.

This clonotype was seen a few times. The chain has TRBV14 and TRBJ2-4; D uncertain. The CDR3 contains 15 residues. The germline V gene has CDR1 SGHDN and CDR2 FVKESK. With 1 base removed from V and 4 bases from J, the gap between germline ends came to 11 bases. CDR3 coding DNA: TGTGCCAGCAGCCAAGGAATTTTACAGAAAAACATTCAGTACTTC. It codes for CASSQGILQKNIQYF.

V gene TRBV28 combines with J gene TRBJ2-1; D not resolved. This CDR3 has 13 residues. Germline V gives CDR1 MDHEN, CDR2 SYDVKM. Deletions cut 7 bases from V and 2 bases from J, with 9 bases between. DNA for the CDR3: TGTGCCAGCACCTTGAGAGCCTACAATGAGCAGTTCTTC. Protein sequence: CASTLRAYNEQFF. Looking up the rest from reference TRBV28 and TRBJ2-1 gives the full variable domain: DVKVTQSSRYLVKRTGEKVFLECVQDMDHENMFWYRQDPGLGLRLIYFSYDVKMKEKGDIPEGYSVSREKKERFSLILESASTNQTSMYLCASTLRAYNEQFFGPGTRLTVL.

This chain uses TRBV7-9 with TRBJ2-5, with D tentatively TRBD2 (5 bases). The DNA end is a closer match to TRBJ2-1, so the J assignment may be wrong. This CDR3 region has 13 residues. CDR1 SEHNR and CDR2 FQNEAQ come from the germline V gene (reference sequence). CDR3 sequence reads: CASSLLGQETQFF. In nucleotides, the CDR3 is TGTGCCAGCAGCCTACTAGGGCAAGAGACCCAGTTCTTC.

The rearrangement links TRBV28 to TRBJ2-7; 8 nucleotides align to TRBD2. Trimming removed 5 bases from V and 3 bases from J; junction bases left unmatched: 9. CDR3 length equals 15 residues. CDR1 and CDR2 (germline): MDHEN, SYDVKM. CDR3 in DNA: TGTGCCAGCAGTCCCCGGGGGGGGGTGAACTACGAGCAGTACTTC. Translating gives CASSPRGGVNYEQYF.

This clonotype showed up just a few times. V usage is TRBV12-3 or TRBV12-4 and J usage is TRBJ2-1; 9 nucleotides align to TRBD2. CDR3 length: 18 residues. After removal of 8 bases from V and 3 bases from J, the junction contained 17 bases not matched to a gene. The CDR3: CASGSGTGRGGIYNEQFF. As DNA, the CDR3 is TGTGCCAGCGGATCCGGGACCGGGCGGGGGGGCATCTACAATGAGCAGTTCTTC.

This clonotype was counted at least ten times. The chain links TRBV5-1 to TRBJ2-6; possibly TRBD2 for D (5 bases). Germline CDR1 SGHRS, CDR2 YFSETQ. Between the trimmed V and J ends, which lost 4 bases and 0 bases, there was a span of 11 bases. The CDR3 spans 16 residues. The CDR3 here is CASSDPAGSGANVLTF. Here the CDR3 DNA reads TGCGCCAGCAGCGATCCTGCGGGCTCTGGGGCCAACGTCCTGACTTTC.

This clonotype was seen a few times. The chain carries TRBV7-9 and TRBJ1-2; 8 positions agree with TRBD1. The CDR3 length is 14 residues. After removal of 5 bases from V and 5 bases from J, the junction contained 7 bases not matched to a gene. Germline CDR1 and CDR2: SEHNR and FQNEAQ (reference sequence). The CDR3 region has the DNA TGTGCCAGCAGCCAGGGGGCCCTCGGGTATGGCTACACCTTC. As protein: CASSQGALGYGYTF. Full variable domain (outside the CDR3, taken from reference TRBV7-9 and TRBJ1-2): DTGVSQNPRHKITKRGQNVTFRCDPISEHNRLYWYRQTLGQGPEFLTYFQNEAQLEKSRLLSDRFSAERPKGSFSTLEIQRTEQGDSAMYLCASSQGALGYGYTFGSGTRLTVV.

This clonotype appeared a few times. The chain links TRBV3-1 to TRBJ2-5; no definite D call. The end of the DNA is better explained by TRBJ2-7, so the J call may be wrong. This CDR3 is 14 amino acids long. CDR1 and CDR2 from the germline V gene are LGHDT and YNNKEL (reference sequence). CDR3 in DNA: TGTGCCAGCAGCCATCAAAACTCCTGGAACGAGCAGTACTTC. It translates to CASSHQNSWNEQYF.

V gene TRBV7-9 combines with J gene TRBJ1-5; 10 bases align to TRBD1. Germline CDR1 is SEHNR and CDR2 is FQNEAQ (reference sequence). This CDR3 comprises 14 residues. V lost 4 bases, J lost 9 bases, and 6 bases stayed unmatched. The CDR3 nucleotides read TGTGCCAGCAGCTCCGGGACAGGGGATTTGCCCCAGCATTTT. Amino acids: CASSSGTGDLPQHF.

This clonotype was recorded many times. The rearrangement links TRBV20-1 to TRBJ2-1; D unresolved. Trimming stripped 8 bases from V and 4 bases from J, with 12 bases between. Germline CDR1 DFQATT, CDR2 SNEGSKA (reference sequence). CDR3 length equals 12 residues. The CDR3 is CSPPVGYNEQFF. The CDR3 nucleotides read TGCAGTCCACCCGTCGGGTACAATGAGCAGTTCTTC.

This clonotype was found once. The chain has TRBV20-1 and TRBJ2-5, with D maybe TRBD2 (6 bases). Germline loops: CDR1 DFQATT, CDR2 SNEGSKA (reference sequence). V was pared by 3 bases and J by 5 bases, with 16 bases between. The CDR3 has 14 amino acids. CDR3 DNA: TGCAGTGCTAGCCCACCTAGGGGAGGCGAGACCCAGTACTTC. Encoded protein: CSASPPRGGETQYF.